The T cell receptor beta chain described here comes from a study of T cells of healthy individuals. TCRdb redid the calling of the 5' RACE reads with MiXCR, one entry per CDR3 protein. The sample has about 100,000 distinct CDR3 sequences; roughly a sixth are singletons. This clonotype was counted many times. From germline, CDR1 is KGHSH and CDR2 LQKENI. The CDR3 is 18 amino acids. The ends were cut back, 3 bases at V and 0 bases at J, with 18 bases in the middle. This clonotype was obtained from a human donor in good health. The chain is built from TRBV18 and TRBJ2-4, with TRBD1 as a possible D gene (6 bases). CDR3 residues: CASSPDPLRDIAKNIQYF. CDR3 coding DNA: TGTGCCAGCTCACCCGACCCCCTCCGGGACATAGCCAAAAACATTCAGTACTTC.